Sequencing of this TCR beta chain was carried out in a study of beta chain features in type 1 diabetes. Across the study: No age, gender or cell yield differences were seen between patients and healthy donors. General study points: The naive, central memory and Treg TCRB repertoires of patients appeared to be more similar to one another than those of healthy donors. TCRB CDR3s were moderately but significantly shorter in Type 1 diabetes patients in all four CD4+ subsets.

There are 15 residues in the CDR3. The ends lost 3 bases at V and 4 bases at J; junction bases unmatched: 7. Germline V lookup: CDR1 SGDLS, CDR2 YYNGEE. This clone was recorded a few times. Its cognate antigen is unknown. Purities over 98% were achieved in all sorted populations. The study reverse transcribed the entire isolated RNA, so it sequenced expressed TCRB transcripts. Naive, central memory and regulatory T cell samples yielded roughly 3.6 million reads on average. The assay was immunoSEQ multiplex PCR, and TCRdb's table has in-frame clones only and misses some. The sample has around 97,000 clones, approximately 30% seen once.

This clonotype was sampled from a young woman with type 1 diabetes. The genes are TRBV9 and TRBJ2-3; 8 positions agree with TRBD2. Sequencing was carried out using central memory CD4+ T cells from blood. The CDR3, as DNA: TGTGCCAGCAGCGACGGGGGGGCTGCGGCAGATACGCAGTATTTT. Amino acids: CASSDGGAAADTQYF.